These T cell receptor beta chains were read from a single sample in a study of T cells in Graves' hyperthyroidism and ophthalmopathy. TCRdb redid the calling of the multiplex PCR reads with MiXCR, one entry per CDR3 protein. The table lists a few hundred thousand distinct CDR3 sequences, about a fifth of them singletons, with more than 25% in the top ten. The sequenced sample consisted of blood. Receptor source: a young man with Graves' hyperthyroidism. Both conserved end residues are part of each CDR3. D genes are given only for firm matches. Clone size is not always given. Where it is, it says once, few, many or a class for expanded clones.

CSARGQGRGNNYGYTF	TGCAGTGCTAGAGGACAGGGTAGGGGGAATAACTATGGCTACACCTTC	TRBJ1-2	TRBV20-1	TRBD1	few
CASSLALVSEAFF	TGTGCCAGCAGTTTAGCCTTAGTGTCTGAAGCTTTCTTT	TRBJ1-1	TRBV12-3/TRBV12-4	.	many
CASSERTGFSTEAFF	TGTGCCAGCAGCGAGAGGACAGGTTTCTCCACTGAAGCTTTCTTT	TRBJ1-1	TRBV11-2	TRBD1	many
CASTFGGYEQYF	TGTGCCAGCACCTTTGGAGGGTACGAGCAGTACTTC	TRBJ2-7	TRBV6-2/TRBV6-3	.	many
CASSPARDRGYTF	TGTGCCAGCAGCCCAGCCCGGGACAGGGGCTACACCTTC	TRBJ1-2	TRBV12-3/TRBV12-4	TRBD1	many
CASSLITYEQYF	TGTGCCAGCAGCCTAATCACCTACGAGCAGTACTTC	TRBJ2-7	TRBV12-3/TRBV12-4	.	many
CASSQDGAGPQHF	TGTGCCAGCAGCCAAGATGGGGCGGGGCCCCAGCATTTT	TRBJ1-5	TRBV3-1	.	many
CATSGSGSGETQYF	TGTGCCACCAGCGGTAGCGGGAGTGGTGAGACCCAGTACTTC	TRBJ2-5	TRBV15	TRBD2	.
CASSLVVGGLTYEQYF	TGTGCCAGCAGCTTAGTCGTCGGAGGGTTGACCTACGAGCAGTACTTC	TRBJ2-7	TRBV11-2	.	.
CASSLDGTWIEQYF	TGCGCCAGCAGCTTGGACGGGACTTGGATCGAGCAGTACTTC	TRBJ2-7	TRBV5-1	.	many
CASSLRTSGGIETQYF	TGCGCCAGCAGCCTCCGGACTAGCGGGGGGATCGAGACCCAGTACTTC	TRBJ2-5	TRBV5-1	TRBD2	few
CASSTPLGNTEAFF	TGTGCCAGTAGTACCCCCCTAGGGAACACTGAAGCTTTCTTT	TRBJ1-1	TRBV19	.	.
CASSFGLAGGPGDTQYF	TGTGCCAGCAGTTTTGGGCTAGCGGGGGGGCCGGGAGATACGCAGTATTTT	TRBJ2-3	TRBV12-3/TRBV12-4	TRBD2	many
CASSQLGTLSPEAFF	TGTGCCAGCAGCCAATTGGGCACCCTCTCCCCTGAAGCTTTCTTT	TRBJ1-1	TRBV16	.	many
CASSPLSETREQYF	TGTGCCAGCAGTCCGCTCTCCGAGACCCGCGAGCAGTACTTC	TRBJ2-7	TRBV28	.	many
CSARGTGESNQPQHF	TGCAGTGCTAGAGGTACGGGGGAAAGCAATCAGCCCCAGCATTTT	TRBJ1-5	TRBV20-1	.	.
CASSLASPGGRAEAFF	TGCGCCAGCAGCTTGGCGAGCCCGGGCGGGCGGGCTGAAGCTTTCTTT	TRBJ1-1	TRBV5-1	.	many
CASSLLEGGNTEAFF	TGCGCCAGCAGCCTATTGGAAGGAGGGAACACTGAAGCTTTCTTT	TRBJ1-1	TRBV4-1	.	many
CASRNEQGLYGYTF	TGTGCCAGCAGAAACGAACAGGGTCTCTATGGCTACACCTTC	TRBJ1-2	TRBV6-1	.	.
CASSPRTGAGEQYF	TGTGCCAGCAGCCCCCGGACAGGGGCGGGCGAGCAGTACTTC	TRBJ2-7	TRBV7-4	TRBD1	.
CASSGQGVGYGYTF	TGTGCCAGCAGCGGACAGGGTGTTGGGTATGGCTACACCTTC	TRBJ1-2	TRBV12-3/TRBV12-4	TRBD1	few
CASSFSDLYGYTF	TGTGCCAGCAGTTTCTCAGACCTATATGGCTACACCTTC	TRBJ1-2	TRBV28	.	.
CASSLQGNNSPLHF	TGTGCCAGCAGTTTACAGGGTAACAATTCACCCCTCCACTTT	TRBJ1-6	TRBV12-3/TRBV12-4	.	many
CASSSTGGLSEQYF	TGTGCCAGCAGCTCGACAGGCGGCCTGAGCGAGCAGTACTTC	TRBJ2-7	TRBV7-3	.	few
CASSFTGRDTEAFF	TGCGCCAGCAGCTTCACAGGGCGGGATACTGAAGCTTTCTTT	TRBJ1-1	TRBV5-1	.	.
CASSLDSRYTF	TGTGCCAGCAGCCTGGACAGCCGCTACACCTTC	TRBJ1-2	TRBV7-2	.	many
CSARVGRETETQYF	TGCAGTGCTAGAGTAGGGCGGGAGACAGAGACCCAGTACTTC	TRBJ2-5	TRBV20-1	TRBD2	.
CASENRVSEGYGYTF	TGTGCCAGCGAGAACAGGGTTTCCGAGGGCTATGGCTACACCTTC	TRBJ1-2	TRBV25-1	.	.
CASSSGFRWTEAFF	TGTGCCAGCAGCTCAGGGTTCCGGTGGACTGAAGCTTTCTTT	TRBJ1-1	TRBV6-2/TRBV6-3	.	few
CASSLRDRGPNQPQHF	TGTGCCAGCAGCCTAAGGGACAGGGGACCCAATCAGCCCCAGCATTTT	TRBJ1-5	TRBV11-1	TRBD1	many
CSAKGAYGYTF	TGCAGCGCCAAGGGGGCTTATGGCTACACCTTC	TRBJ1-2	TRBV29-1	TRBD1	many
CASSLIQGAGELFF	TGTGCCAGCAGTTTAATTCAGGGGGCCGGGGAGCTGTTTTTT	TRBJ2-2	TRBV27	TRBD1	few
CASSLDVALNGYTF	TGTGCCAGCAGTTTAGACGTAGCCTTGAATGGCTACACCTTC	TRBJ1-2	TRBV12-3/TRBV12-4	.	.
CAISGGLNQPQHF	TGTGCCATCTCGGGGGGCCTCAATCAGCCCCAGCATTTT	TRBJ1-5	TRBV19	.	.
CASTRTSGEETQYF	TGTGCCAGCACCAGGACTAGCGGGGAGGAGACCCAGTACTTC	TRBJ2-5	TRBV28	TRBD2	many
CASSSRERAMVDTGELFF	TGTGCCAGCAGTTCCAGGGAGAGAGCGATGGTAGACACCGGGGAGCTGTTTTTT	TRBJ2-2	TRBV6-2/TRBV6-3	.	.
CSVDQSHEQYF	TGCAGCGTTGACCAATCCCACGAGCAGTACTTC	TRBJ2-7	TRBV29-1	.	many
CAWSTTRDSPLHF	TGTGCCTGGAGTACAACCAGGGATTCACCCCTCCACTTT	TRBJ1-6	TRBV30	.	few
CASSEKGRAYEQYF	TGTGCCAGCAGTGAAAAGGGGCGCGCCTACGAGCAGTACTTC	TRBJ2-7	TRBV25-1	.	many
CASSHPGDGNQPQHF	TGTGCCAGCTCCCACCCGGGGGATGGCAATCAGCCCCAGCATTTT	TRBJ1-5	TRBV28	.	many
CASSSWGSSYEQYF	TGTGCCAGCAGCTCCTGGGGGAGCTCCTACGAGCAGTACTTC	TRBJ2-7	TRBV11-2	.	few
CASSEHQGYQETQYF	TGTGCCAGCAGCGAACACCAGGGATACCAAGAGACCCAGTACTTC	TRBJ2-5	TRBV9	.	many
CSVTSGGIRETQYF	TGCAGCGTTACTAGCGGGGGGATCCGAGAGACCCAGTACTTC	TRBJ2-5	TRBV29-1	TRBD2	many
CASSAGSRVGLAKNIQYF	TGCGCCAGCAGTGCGGGGTCGCGTGTAGGACTAGCCAAAAACATTCAGTACTTC	TRBJ2-4	TRBV10-2	.	few
CASSLARGTARLSGNTIYF	TGTGCCAGCAGTTTAGCTAGGGGGACAGCTCGCCTCTCTGGAAACACCATATATTTT	TRBJ1-3	TRBV12-3/TRBV12-4	TRBD1	many
CAGSSLRRGAYEQYF	TGTGCCGGCTCCTCCCTACGGCGGGGGGCCTACGAGCAGTACTTC	TRBJ2-7	TRBV19	TRBD2	few
CASSQETSGLLTNTGELFF	TGCGCCAGCAGCCAAGAAACTAGCGGGCTGCTAACGAACACCGGGGAGCTGTTTTTT	TRBJ2-2	TRBV4-1	TRBD2	.
CSARVAVSPYGYTF	TGCAGTGCTAGAGTAGCGGTCAGTCCCTATGGCTACACCTTC	TRBJ1-2	TRBV20-1	.	many
CASSLAWNDPTYEQYF	TGCGCCAGCAGCTTGGCCTGGAACGACCCTACCTACGAGCAGTACTTC	TRBJ2-7	TRBV5-1	.	.
CSARTGAETQYF	TGCAGTGCAAGGACTGGGGCAGAGACCCAGTACTTC	TRBJ2-5	TRBV20-1	.	many
CASSLVGQPQHF	TGTGCCAGCAGTTTAGTAGGGCAGCCCCAGCATTTT	TRBJ1-5	TRBV28	.	many
CASRLKRTDYEQYF	TGTGCCAGCAGACTGAAGCGGACAGACTACGAGCAGTACTTC	TRBJ2-7	TRBV9	.	many
CATSTPGRGTEAFF	TGTGCCACCAGCACGCCAGGGAGGGGCACTGAAGCTTTCTTT	TRBJ1-1	TRBV15	.	.
CASSYLGSGDQYF	TGTGCCAGCAGTTATCTGGGGAGTGGCGATCAGTACTTC	TRBJ2-7	TRBV6-5	.	.
CASSSSTGNSNQPQHF	TGTGCCAGCAGTTCCTCTACGGGGAACAGCAATCAGCCCCAGCATTTT	TRBJ1-5	TRBV6-5	.	.
CASRDGTEVTEAFF	TGCGCCAGCAGAGATGGGACAGAGGTTACTGAAGCTTTCTTT	TRBJ1-1	TRBV5-1	TRBD1	many
CSAREGQVWTEAFF	TGCAGTGCTAGAGAGGGCCAGGTTTGGACTGAAGCTTTCTTT	TRBJ1-1	TRBV20-1	.	many
CAWSVRLLLNKETQYF	TGTGCCTGGAGTGTACGCTTACTGCTTAACAAGGAGACCCAGTACTTC	TRBJ2-5	TRBV30	.	.